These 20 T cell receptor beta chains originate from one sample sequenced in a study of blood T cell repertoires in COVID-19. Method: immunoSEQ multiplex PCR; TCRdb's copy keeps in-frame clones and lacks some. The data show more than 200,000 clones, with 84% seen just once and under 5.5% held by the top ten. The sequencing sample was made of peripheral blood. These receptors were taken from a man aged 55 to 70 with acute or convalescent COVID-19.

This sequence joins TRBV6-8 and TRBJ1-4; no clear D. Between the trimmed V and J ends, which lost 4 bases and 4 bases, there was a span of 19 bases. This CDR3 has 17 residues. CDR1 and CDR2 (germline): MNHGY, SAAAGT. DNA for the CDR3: TGTGCCAGCAGTTGGGAGGGAATGCGGATTCGTAATGAAAAACTGTTTTTT. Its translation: CASSWEGMRIRNEKLFF.

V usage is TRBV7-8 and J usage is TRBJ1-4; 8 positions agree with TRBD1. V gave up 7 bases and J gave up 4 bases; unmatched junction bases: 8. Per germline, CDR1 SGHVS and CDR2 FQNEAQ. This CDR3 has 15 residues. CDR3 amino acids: CASTLGQVLNEKLFF. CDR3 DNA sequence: TGTGCCAGCACCCTGGGACAGGTCCTTAATGAAAAACTGTTTTTT.

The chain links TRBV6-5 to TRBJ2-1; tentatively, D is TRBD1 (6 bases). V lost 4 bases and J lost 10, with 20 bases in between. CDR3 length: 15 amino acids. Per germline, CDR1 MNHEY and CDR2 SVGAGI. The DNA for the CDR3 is TGTGCCAGCAGTTTCCGCAGGGGTGGCGCCGACGAGCAGTTCTTC. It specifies CASSFRRGGADEQFF.

CDR3 sequence (DNA): TGTGCCAGCAGTTACGGGGTAGGGGTCGGTTACGAGCAGTACTTC. Its translation is CASSYGVGVGYEQYF. The gene calls are TRBV6-6 and TRBJ2-7, with a weak D call TRBD1 (5 bases). The CDR3 is made up of 15 amino acids. Per the germline V gene, CDR1 is MNHNY and CDR2 is SVGAGI (reference sequence). Deletions cut 2 bases from V and 4 bases from J, with 15 bases between.

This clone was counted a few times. CDR3: CASRPGVTGELFF. The CDR3 coding sequence is TGTGCCAGTAGACCAGGGGTCACCGGGGAGCTGTTTTTT. The rearrangement uses TRBV19 and TRBJ2-2, with D perhaps matching TRBD1 (6 bases). Trimming took off 6 bases at V and 4 bases at J, with 9 bases between the two ends. Germline-derived CDR1 and CDR2 are LNHDA and SQIVND (reference sequence). CDR3 length: 13 residues.

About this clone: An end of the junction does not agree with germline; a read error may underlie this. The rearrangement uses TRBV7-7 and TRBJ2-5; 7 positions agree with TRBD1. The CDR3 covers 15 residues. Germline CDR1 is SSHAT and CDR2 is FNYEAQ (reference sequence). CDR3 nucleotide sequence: TGTGCTAGCAGCCCCACAGGGGCCCCTTCAGAGACCCAGTACTTC. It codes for CASSPTGAPSETQYF.

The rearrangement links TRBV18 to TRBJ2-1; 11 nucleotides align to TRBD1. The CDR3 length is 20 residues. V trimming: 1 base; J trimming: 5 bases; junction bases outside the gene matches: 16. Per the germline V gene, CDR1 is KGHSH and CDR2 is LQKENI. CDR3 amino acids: CASSPRMGGQGAGRNNEQFF. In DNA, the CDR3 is TGTGCCAGCTCACCACGAATGGGCGGACAGGGGGCGGGTAGGAACAATGAGCAGTTCTTC.

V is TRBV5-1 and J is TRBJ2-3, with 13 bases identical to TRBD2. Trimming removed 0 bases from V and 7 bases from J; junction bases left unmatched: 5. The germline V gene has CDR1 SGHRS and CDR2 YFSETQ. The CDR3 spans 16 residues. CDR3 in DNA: TGCGCCAGCAGCTTGGATGGGACTAGCGGGGAAAATACGCAGTATTTT. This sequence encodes CASSLDGTSGENTQYF.

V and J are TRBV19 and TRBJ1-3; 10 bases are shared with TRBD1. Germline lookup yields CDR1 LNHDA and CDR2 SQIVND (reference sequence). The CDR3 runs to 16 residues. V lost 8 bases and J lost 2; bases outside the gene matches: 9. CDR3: CASSTGGAGAGNTIYF. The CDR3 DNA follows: TGTGCCAGTTCGACAGGGGGCGCGGGTGCTGGAAACACCATATATTTT.

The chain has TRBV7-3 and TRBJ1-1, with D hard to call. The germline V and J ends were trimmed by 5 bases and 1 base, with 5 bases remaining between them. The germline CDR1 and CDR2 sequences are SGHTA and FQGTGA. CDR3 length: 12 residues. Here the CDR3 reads CASSAGNTEAFF. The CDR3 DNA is TGTGCCAGCAGCGCCGGGAACACTGAAGCTTTCTTT.

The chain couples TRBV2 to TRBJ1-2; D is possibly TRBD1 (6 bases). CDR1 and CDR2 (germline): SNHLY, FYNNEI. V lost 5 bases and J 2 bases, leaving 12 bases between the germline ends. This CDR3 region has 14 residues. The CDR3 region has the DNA TGTGCCAGCAGTTATACAGGGCCAAACTATGGCTACACCTTC. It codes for CASSYTGPNYGYTF.

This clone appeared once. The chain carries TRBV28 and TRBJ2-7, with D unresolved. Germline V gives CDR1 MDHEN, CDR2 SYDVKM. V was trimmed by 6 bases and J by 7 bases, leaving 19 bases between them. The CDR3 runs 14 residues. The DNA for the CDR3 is TGTGCCAGCAGCGGGTGGGTTAAGACGCAGGAGCAGTACTTC. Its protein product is CASSGWVKTQEQYF.

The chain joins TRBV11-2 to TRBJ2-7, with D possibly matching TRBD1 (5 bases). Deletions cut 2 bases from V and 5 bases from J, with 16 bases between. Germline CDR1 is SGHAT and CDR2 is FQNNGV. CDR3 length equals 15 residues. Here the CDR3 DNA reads TGTGCCAGCAGCTTATCGCAGGGCGGTATGGACGAGCAGTACTTC. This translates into CASSLSQGGMDEQYF.

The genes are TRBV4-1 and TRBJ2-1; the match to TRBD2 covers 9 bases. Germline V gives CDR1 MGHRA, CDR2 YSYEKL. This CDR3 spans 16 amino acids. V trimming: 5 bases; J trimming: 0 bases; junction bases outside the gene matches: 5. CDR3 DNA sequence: TGCGCCAGCAGCTTTAGCGGGGGCCCCTCCTACAATGAGCAGTTCTTC. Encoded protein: CASSFSGGPSYNEQFF.

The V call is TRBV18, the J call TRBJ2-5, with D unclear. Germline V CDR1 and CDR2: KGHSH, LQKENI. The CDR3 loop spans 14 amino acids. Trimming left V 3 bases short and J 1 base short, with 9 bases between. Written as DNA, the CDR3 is TGTGCCAGCTCACCCGCAGGCTCCCAAGAGACCCAGTACTTC. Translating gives CASSPAGSQETQYF. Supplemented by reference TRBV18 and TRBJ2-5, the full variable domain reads NAGVMQNPRHLVRRRGQEARLRCSPMKGHSHVYWYRQLPEEGLKFMVYLQKENIIDESGMPKERFSAEFPKEGPSILRIQQVVRGDSAAYFCASSPAGSQETQYFGPGTRLLVL.

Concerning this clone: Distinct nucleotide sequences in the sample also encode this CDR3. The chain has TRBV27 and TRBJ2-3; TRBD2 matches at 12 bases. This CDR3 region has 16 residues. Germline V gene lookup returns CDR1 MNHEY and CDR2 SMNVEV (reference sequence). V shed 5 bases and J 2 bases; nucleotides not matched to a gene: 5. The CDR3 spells CASSPRLAGVTDTQYF. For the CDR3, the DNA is TGTGCCAGCAGTCCCCGACTAGCGGGAGTCACAGATACGCAGTATTTT.

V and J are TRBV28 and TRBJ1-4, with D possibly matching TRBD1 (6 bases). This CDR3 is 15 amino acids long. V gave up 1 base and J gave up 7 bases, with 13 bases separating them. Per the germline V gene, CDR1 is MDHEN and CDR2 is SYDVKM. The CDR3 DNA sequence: TGTGCCAGCAGTTTATCGGCCCAGGGGATTGAAAAACTGTTTTTT. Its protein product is CASSLSAQGIEKLFF. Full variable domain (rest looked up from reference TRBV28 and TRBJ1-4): DVKVTQSSRYLVKRTGEKVFLECVQDMDHENMFWYRQDPGLGLRLIYFSYDVKMKEKGDIPEGYSVSREKKERFSLILESASTNQTSMYLCASSLSAQGIEKLFFGSGTQLSVL.

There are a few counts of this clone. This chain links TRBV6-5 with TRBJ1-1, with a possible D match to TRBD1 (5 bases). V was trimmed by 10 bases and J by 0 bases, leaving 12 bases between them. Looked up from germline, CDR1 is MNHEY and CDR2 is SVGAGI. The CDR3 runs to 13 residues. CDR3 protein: CATTGGLNTEAFF. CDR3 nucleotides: TGTGCCACCACAGGCGGCTTGAACACTGAAGCTTTCTTT.

The CDR3 sequence: CASSEANYGYTF. The CDR3 DNA reads as TGTGCCAGCAGTGAGGCAAACTATGGCTACACCTTC. The chain combines TRBV25-1 with TRBJ1-2; no clear D. V was clipped by 3 bases and J by 2 bases, with 4 bases between them. From germline, CDR1 is MGHDK and CDR2 SYGVNS. This CDR3 has 12 residues.

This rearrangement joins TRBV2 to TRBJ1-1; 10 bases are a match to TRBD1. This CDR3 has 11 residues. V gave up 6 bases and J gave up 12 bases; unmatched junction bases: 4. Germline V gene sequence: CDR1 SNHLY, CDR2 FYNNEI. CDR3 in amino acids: CASRGDRGPFF. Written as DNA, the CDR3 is TGTGCCAGCAGAGGGGACAGGGGCCCTTTCTTT.